Each of the 8 T cell receptor beta chains below was sequenced from the same sample in a study of regulatory T cells in long-lasting Graves disease. Time point reported: newly diagnosed GD, antithyroid drugs for less than 3 months. With RNA extracted from PBMCs as input, the TCR library was made. CDR3-region Arm-PCR and iRepertoire HTBI primers produced the TCR beta libraries. TCRdb itself ran the multiplex PCR reads through MiXCR, one entry per CDR3 protein. Of 550,000 to 600,000 distinct CDR3 sequences detected, about 16% appear once; the ten largest clones hold 12%. The data also belong to a second study, concerning T cells in Graves' hyperthyroidism and ophthalmopathy.

The sequences come from peripheral blood mononuclear cells (PBMCs), collected at new diagnosis, from a patient treated with antithyroid drugs. The receptor source for this set is a man aged 18 to 29 with Graves disease.

This clonotype was counted at least ten times. The V call is TRBV7-8, the J call TRBJ2-4; 9 nucleotides line up with TRBD1. V lost 5 bases, J lost 7 bases, and 9 bases stayed unmatched. CDR1 is SGHVS and CDR2 is FQNEAQ in the germline V gene. CDR3 length equals 15 residues. CDR3 DNA sequence: TGTGCCAGCAGCCACCTGGGGACAGGGCTTAACATTCAGTACTTC. Its protein product is CASSHLGTGLNIQYF.

With regard to this clonotype: A much larger clonotype is one base distant, so this may be a read error. This sequence joins TRBV5-1 and TRBJ2-1, with 8 bases fitting TRBD2. CDR1 and CDR2 from the germline V gene are SGHRS and YFSETQ. The CDR3 is made up of 15 amino acids. V trimming: 2 bases; J trimming: 7 bases; junction bases outside the gene matches: 8. CDR3 sequence reads: CASSLAGVFMNEQFF. CDR3 nucleotide sequence: TGCGCCAGCAGCTTAGCGGGAGTCTTCATGAATGAGCAGTTCTTC.

In this sample, this clonotype turned up many times. CDR3 sequence reads: CASSPRVGTLDTDTQYF. The CDR3 bases are TGCGCCAGCAGTCCCCGGGTTGGGACCTTGGACACAGATACGCAGTATTTT. The rearrangement uses TRBV5-1 and TRBJ2-3; D may match TRBD1 or TRBD2 (5 bases each). The germline V and J ends were trimmed by 5 bases and 2 bases, with 21 bases remaining between them. CDR3 size: 17 residues. The V gene's germline CDR1 is SGHRS and CDR2 YFSETQ. Full variable domain (remainder filled in from reference TRBV5-1 and TRBJ2-3): KAGVTQTPRYLIKTRGQQVTLSCSPISGHRSVSWYQQTPGQGLQFLFEYFSETQRNKGNFPGRFSGRQFSNSRSEMNVSTLELGDSALYLCASSPRVGTLDTDTQYFGPGTRLTVL.

J is TRBJ2-7 and V is TRBV5-1, with 7 bases matching TRBD1. Germline CDR1 is SGHRS and CDR2 is YFSETQ. The CDR3 sequence is 16 residues long. The J segment lost 1 base and the V segment lost 2 bases, leaving 9 bases of the junction unmatched. The CDR3 sequence: CASSFRGQAGSYEQYF. CDR3 DNA: TGCGCCAGCAGCTTTAGAGGACAGGCAGGATCCTACGAGCAGTACTTC.

The chain has TRBV7-3 and TRBJ2-1; 9 nucleotides line up with TRBD2. Germline CDR1 SGHTA, CDR2 FQGTGA. V shed 1 base and J 9 bases; nucleotides not matched to a gene: 10. CDR3 length: 16 residues. The CDR3 sequence is CASSLISAGGDFEQFF. The CDR3 nucleotides read TGTGCCAGCAGCTTAATCTCGGCGGGAGGGGATTTTGAGCAGTTCTTC.

The chain couples TRBV19 to TRBJ1-2, with D uncertain. Germline V gene data show CDR1 as LNHDA and CDR2 as SQIVND (reference sequence). This CDR3 is 15 amino acids long. V shed 0 bases and J shed 8 bases, with 16 bases lying between them. The CDR3 nucleotides read TGTGCCAGTAGTATAGATCGAGGCCCCGGCAGGGGCTACACCTTC. Amino acids: CASSIDRGPGRGYTF.

A word on this clonotype: A junction end diverges from the germline sequence, so it may reflect a read error. The CDR3 DNA sequence: TGTGCCAGCAGCAGGGGACAGGGGTCCGAAGCTCTCTTT. Translation: CASSRGQGSEALF. The gene calls are TRBV5-6 and TRBJ1-1, with 10 nucleotides matching TRBD1. This CDR3 has 13 amino acids. Germline lookup yields CDR1 SGHDT and CDR2 YYEEEE. The whole variable domain, remainder taken from reference TRBV5-6 and TRBJ1-1, is DAGVTQSPTHLIKTRGQQVTLRCSPKSGHDTVSWYQQALGQGPQFIFQYYEEEERQRGNFPDRFSGHQFPNYSSELNVNALLLGDSALYLCASSRGQGSEALFGQGTRLTVV.

This clonotype has at least ten counts. The chain combines TRBV11-2 with TRBJ2-3; the match to TRBD1 covers 7 bases. Germline CDR1 SGHAT, CDR2 FQNNGV. The trim removed 0 bases at V and 14 bases at J, leaving 8 bases unmatched. This CDR3 region has 13 residues. Written as DNA, the CDR3 is TGTGCCAGCAGCTTAGATCAGGGGGACCACGGGTATTTT. Its protein is CASSLDQGDHGYF. The complete variable domain, with remaining parts taken from reference TRBV11-2 and TRBJ2-3, reads EAGVAQSPRYKIIEKRQSVAFWCNPISGHATLYWYQQILGQGPKLLIQFQNNGVVDDSQLPKDRFSAERLKGVDSTLKIQPAKLEDSAVYLCASSLDQGDHGYFGPGTRLTVL.